This T cell receptor (beta chain) stems from a study of T cell repertoires in cytomegalovirus infection (dated by TCRdb to the late 2010s). Regarding the complete study: Donor HLA type was relevant to the analysis, as public TCR beta signatures indicated carriage of CMV infection together with the matching HLA type.

The sequencer listed for this sample is Illumina HiSeq 1500. In TCRdb, the public reads were trimmed at Q25 with fastp and aligned with MiXCR, with productive beta chains retained. Rows with a matching CDR3 protein are joined into one entry that keeps the most common DNA and genes. This sample is represented by approximately 500,000 distinct CDR3 sequences; about 10% of them were singletons. The biggest ten clones account for more than 8.5% of the sample. The paper as a whole reports these results and caveats: In both this cohort and an independent 352-donor cohort, the cumulative frequency of public TCR beta family members distinguished carriers of CMV infection plus the relevant HLA type. The ex vivo response was dominated by HLA-C-restricted CMV-specific TCR beta clonotypes, and the single most frequent clonotype in two of eight donors was supplied by these HLA-C-restricted clonotypes.

This clonotype was seen many times. Its antigen has not been determined. The sample holds no much larger clone one base away, and base qualities are not on file. V lost 5 bases and J lost 6 bases, and the count of bases not matched to a germline gene is 7. Reading from cysteine to phenylalanine, the CDR3 counts 14 amino acids. The sequence is cut down to CDR3 DNA, 42 bases in frame from base 1. The germline V gene (reference sequence) yields SEHNR for CDR1 and FQNEAQ for CDR2. Sequences were obtained from PBMCs. The V and J genes are TRBV7-9 and TRBJ1-5, with 7 middle bases fitting TRBD1. The receptor was derived from a human donor in good health (CMV status not recorded). Some clones in this sample may be carry-over from other donors' samples. The CDR3 has the sequence CASSTAGGGQPQHF. The base sequence is TGTGCCAGCAGCACTGCAGGGGGGGGTCAGCCCCAGCATTTT.